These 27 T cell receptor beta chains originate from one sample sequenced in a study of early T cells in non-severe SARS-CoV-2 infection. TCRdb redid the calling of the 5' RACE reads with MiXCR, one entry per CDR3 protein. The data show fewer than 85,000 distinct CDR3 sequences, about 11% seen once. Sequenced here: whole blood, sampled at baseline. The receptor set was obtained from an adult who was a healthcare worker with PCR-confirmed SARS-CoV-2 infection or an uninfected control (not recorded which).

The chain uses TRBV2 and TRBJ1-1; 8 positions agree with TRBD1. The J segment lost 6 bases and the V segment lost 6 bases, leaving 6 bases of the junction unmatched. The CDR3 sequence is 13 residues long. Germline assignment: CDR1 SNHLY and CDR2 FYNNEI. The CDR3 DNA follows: TGTGCCAGCAGAATAAACAGGGGGTCTGAAGCTTTCTTT. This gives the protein CASRINRGSEAFF.

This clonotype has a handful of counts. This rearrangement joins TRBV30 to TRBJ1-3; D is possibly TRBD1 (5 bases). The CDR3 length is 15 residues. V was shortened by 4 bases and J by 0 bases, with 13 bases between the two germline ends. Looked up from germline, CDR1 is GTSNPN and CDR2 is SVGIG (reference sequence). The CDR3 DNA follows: TGTGCCTGGAAATCCGGGGACCACTCTGGAAACACCATATATTTT. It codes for CAWKSGDHSGNTIYF.

CDR3 DNA sequence: TGTGCCAGCAGCCACCCCAGGGCGACTGAAGCTTTCTTT. Translating it yields CASSHPRATEAFF. The J gene is TRBJ1-1, the V gene TRBV3-1; a weak D match, TRBD1 (5 bases). Germline V gene data show CDR1 as LGHDT and CDR2 as YNNKEL (reference sequence). V was pared by 3 bases and J by 5 bases, with 10 bases between. This CDR3 is built from 13 residues.

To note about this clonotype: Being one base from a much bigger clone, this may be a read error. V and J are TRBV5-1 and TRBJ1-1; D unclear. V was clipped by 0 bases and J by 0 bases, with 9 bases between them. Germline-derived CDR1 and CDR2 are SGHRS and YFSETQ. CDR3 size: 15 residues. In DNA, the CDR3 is TGCGCCAGCAGCTTGGTCGGTCGGATGAACACTGAAGCTTTCTTT. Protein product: CASSLVGRMNTEAFF.

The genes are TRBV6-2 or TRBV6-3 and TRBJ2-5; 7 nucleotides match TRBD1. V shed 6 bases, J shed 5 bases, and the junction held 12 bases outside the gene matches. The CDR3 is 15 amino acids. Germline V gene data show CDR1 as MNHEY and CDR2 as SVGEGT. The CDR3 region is CASRKPAQGRETQYF. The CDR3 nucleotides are TGTGCCAGCAGAAAGCCTGCACAGGGGCGGGAGACCCAGTACTTC.

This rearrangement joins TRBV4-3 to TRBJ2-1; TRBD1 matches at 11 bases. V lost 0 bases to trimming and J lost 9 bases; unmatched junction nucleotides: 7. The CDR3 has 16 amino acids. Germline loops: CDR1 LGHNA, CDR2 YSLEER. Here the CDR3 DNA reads TGCGCCAGCAGCCAAGAGGGACAGGGGGTATATGGTGAGCAGTTCTTC. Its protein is CASSQEGQGVYGEQFF.

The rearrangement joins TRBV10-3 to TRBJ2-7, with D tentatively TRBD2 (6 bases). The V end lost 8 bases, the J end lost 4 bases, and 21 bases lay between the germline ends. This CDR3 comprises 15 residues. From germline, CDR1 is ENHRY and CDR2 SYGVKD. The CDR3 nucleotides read TGTGCCATCGATGACCCAGGGAGGCCAACATACGAGCAGTACTTC. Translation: CAIDDPGRPTYEQYF.

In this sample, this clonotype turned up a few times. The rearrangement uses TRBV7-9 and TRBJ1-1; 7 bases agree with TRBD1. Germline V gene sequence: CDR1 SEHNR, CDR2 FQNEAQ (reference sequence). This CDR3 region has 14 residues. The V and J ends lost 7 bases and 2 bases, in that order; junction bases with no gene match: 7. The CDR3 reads CASTTGARNTEAFF. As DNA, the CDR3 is TGTGCCAGCACCACAGGGGCCAGAAACACTGAAGCTTTCTTT.

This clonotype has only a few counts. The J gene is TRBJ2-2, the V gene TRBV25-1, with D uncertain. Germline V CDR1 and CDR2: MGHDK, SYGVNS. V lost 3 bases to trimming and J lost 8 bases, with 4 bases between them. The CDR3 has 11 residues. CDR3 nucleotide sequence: TGTGCCAGCAGTGATGTAGGGGAGCTGTTTTTT. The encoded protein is CASSDVGELFF. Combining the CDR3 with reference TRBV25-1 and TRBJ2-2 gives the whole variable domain EADIYQTPRYLVIGTGKKITLECSQTMGHDKMYWYQQDPGMELHLIHYSYGVNSTEKGDLSSESTVSRIRTEHFPLTLESARPSHTSQYLCASSDVGELFFGEGSRLTVL.

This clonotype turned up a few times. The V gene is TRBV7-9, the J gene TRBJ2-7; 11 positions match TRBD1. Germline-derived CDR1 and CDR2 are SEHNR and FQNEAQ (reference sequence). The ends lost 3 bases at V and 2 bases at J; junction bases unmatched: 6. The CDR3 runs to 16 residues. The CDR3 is CASSFTTGQGAYEQYF. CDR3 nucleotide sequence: TGTGCCAGCAGCTTCACTACGGGACAGGGGGCCTACGAGCAGTACTTC.

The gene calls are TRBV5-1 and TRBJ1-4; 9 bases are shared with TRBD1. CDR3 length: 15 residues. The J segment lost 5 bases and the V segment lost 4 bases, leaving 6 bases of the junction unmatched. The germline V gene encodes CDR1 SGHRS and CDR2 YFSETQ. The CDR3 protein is CASSQRTGENEKLFF. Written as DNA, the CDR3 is TGCGCCAGCAGCCAAAGGACAGGGGAAAATGAAAAACTGTTTTTT.

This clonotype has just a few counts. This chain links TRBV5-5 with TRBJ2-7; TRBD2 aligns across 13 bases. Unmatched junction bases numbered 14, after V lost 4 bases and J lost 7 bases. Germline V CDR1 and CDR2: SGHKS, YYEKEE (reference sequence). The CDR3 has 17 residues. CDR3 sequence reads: CASSPFTSGGARKEQYF. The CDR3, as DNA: TGTGCCAGCAGCCCCTTTACTAGCGGGGGGGCAAGGAAAGAGCAGTACTTC.

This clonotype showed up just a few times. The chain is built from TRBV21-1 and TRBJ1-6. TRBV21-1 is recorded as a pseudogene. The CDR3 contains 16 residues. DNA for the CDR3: TGTGCCAGCAGCCCTACGGATGGGAGCAGTAATTCACCCCTCCACTTT. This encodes CASSPTDGSSNSPLHF.

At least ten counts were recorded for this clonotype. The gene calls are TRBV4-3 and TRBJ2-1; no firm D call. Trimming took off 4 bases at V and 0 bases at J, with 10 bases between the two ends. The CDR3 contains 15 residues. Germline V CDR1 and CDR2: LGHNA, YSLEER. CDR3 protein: CASSLSTSSYNEQFF. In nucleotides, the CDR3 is TGCGCCAGCAGCCTTTCGACAAGCTCCTACAATGAGCAGTTCTTC.

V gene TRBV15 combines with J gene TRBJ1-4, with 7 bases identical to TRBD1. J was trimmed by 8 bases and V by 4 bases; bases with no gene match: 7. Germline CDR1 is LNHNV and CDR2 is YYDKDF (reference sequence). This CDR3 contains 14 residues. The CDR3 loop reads CATSNRQGTEKLFF. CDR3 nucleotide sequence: TGTGCCACCAGCAACCGACAGGGCACGGAAAAACTGTTTTTT.

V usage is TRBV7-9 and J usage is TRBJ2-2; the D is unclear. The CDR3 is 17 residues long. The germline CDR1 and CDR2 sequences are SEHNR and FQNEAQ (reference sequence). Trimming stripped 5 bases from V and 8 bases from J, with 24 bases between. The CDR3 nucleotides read TGTGCCAGCAGCCACCTGCCCGGAAGCTTTCGAACGGGGGAGCTGTTTTTT. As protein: CASSHLPGSFRTGELFF.

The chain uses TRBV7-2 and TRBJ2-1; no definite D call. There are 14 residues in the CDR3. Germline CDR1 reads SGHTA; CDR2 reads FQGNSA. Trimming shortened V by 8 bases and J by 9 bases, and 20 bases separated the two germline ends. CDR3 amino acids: CASSKGPRRGEQFF. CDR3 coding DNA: TGTGCCAGCTCCAAAGGCCCTAGGCGCGGTGAGCAGTTCTTC.

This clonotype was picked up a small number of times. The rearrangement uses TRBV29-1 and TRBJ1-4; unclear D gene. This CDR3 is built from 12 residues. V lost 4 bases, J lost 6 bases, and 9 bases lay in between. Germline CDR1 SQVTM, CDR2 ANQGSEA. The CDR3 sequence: CSVGGVDEKLFF. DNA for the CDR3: TGCAGCGTTGGGGGAGTAGATGAAAAACTGTTTTTT.

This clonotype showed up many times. CDR3 in DNA: TGTGCCAGCAGCTTAGACGCGGGACTATCGCTCTACGAGCAGTACTTC. The encoded protein is CASSLDAGLSLYEQYF. The rearrangement uses TRBV11-2 and TRBJ2-7; 7 nucleotides match TRBD2. From germline, CDR1 is SGHAT and CDR2 FQNNGV. J gave up 3 bases and V 0 bases, and 8 bases lay outside the gene matches. The CDR3 runs to 16 residues.

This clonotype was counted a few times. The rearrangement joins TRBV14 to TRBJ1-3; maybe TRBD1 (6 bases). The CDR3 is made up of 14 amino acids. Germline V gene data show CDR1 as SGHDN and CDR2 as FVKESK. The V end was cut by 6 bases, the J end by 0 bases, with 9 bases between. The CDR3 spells CASSPDSSGNTIYF. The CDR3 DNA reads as TGTGCCAGCAGTCCGGACAGCTCTGGAAACACCATATATTTT.

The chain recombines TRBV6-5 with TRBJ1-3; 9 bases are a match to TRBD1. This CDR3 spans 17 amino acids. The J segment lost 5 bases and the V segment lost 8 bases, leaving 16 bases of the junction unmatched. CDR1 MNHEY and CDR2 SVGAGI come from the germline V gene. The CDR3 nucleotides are TGTGCCAGCGGGACCGGGACAGGGACCCTTTTGAGAAACACCATATATTTT. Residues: CASGTGTGTLLRNTIYF.

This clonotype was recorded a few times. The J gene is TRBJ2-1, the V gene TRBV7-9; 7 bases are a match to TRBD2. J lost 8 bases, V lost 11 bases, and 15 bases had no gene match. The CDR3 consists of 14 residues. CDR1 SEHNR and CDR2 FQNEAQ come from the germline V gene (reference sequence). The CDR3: CAGGSGSGAHEQFF. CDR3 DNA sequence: TGTGCCGGTGGGAGTGGCAGCGGGGCCCATGAGCAGTTCTTC. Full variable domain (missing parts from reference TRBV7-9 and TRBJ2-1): DTGVSQNPRHKITKRGQNVTFRCDPISEHNRLYWYRQTLGQGPEFLTYFQNEAQLEKSRLLSDRFSAERPKGSFSTLEIQRTEQGDSAMYLCAGGSGSGAHEQFFGPGTRLTVL.

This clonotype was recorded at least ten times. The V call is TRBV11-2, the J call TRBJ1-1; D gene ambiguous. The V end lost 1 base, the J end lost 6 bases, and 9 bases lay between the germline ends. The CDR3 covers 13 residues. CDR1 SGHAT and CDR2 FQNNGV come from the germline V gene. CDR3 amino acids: CASSLGRHAEAFF. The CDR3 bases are TGTGCCAGCAGCTTAGGAAGGCACGCTGAAGCTTTCTTT.

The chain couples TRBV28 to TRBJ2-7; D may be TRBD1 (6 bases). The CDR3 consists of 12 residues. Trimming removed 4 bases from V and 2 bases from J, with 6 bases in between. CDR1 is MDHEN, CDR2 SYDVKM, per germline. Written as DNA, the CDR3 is TGTGCCAGCAGTTCAGGGGCCTACGAGCAGTACTTC. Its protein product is CASSSGAYEQYF. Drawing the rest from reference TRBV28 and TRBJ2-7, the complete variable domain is DVKVTQSSRYLVKRTGEKVFLECVQDMDHENMFWYRQDPGLGLRLIYFSYDVKMKEKGDIPEGYSVSREKKERFSLILESASTNQTSMYLCASSSGAYEQYFGPGTRLTVT.

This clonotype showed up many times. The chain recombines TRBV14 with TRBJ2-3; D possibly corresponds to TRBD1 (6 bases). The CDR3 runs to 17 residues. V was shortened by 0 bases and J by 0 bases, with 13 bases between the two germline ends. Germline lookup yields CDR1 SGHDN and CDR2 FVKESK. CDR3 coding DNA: TGTGCCAGCAGCCAAGATCTGGCAGGGGCCAGCACAGATACGCAGTATTTT. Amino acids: CASSQDLAGASTDTQYF.

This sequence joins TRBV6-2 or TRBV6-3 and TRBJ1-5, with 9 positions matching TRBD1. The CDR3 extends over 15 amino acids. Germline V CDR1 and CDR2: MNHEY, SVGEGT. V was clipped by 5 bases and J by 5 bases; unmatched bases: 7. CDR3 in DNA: TGTGCCAGCAGTCACCGGGACAGGGTGGATCAGCCCCAGCATTTT. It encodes CASSHRDRVDQPQHF.

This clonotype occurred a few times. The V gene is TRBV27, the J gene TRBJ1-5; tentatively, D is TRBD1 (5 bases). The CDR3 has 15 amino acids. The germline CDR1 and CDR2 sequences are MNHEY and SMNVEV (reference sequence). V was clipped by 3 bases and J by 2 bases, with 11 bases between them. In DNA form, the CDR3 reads TGTGCCAGCAGTTTCGGCTCACAGGGCAATCAGCCCCAGCATTTT. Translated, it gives CASSFGSQGNQPQHF.